This TCR beta chain was observed in a study of regulatory T cells in long-lasting Graves disease. Specified time point: newly diagnosed GD, antithyroid drugs for less than 3 months. PBMCs provided the RNA from which the TCR library was made. This clonotype was detected a few times. Germline CDR1 and CDR2: MNHEY and SVGEGT. This CDR3 contains 14 residues. V was shortened by 8 bases and J by 0 bases, with 11 bases between the two germline ends. Investigators prepared the TCR beta libraries by applying iRepertoire HTBI primers and Arm-PCR of CDR3 regions. TCRdb analysed the multiplex PCR reads with MiXCR anew, one entry per CDR3 protein. The sample holds 450,000 to 650,000 distinct CDR3 sequences, about 16% seen once. These data were also filed under a second study, of T cells in Graves' hyperthyroidism and ophthalmopathy.

The receptor was isolated from a woman aged 40 to 65 with Graves disease. The genes are TRBV6-2 or TRBV6-3 and TRBJ1-5; D perhaps matches TRBD1 (6 bases). The sample in question was peripheral blood mononuclear cells (PBMCs), obtained at new diagnosis, from a patient treated with antithyroid drugs. The DNA for the CDR3 is TGTGCCAGCGGAGGACAGATTAGCAATCAGCCCCAGCATTTT. This encodes CASGGQISNQPQHF.